Presented here are 24 T cell receptor beta chains from one specimen sequenced in a study of T cell repertoires in cytomegalovirus infection (dated by TCRdb to between 2018 and 2020). Instrument on record: Illumina HiSeq 1500. TCRdb redid the processing of the public reads, applying fastp at Q25 and MiXCR, and retained in-frame beta chains. Entries are consolidated by CDR3 protein sequence, retaining the most common genes and DNA. The sample table records tens of thousands of distinct CDR3 sequences; just under 4% of these occur just once. Around 21% of the sample is taken by the ten largest. Sequencing was carried out using PBMCs. All receptors come from a human donor in good health (CMV status not recorded). Some clones in this sample may be carry-over from other donors' samples.

Ten or more counts support this clonotype. The rearrangement links TRBV7-2 to TRBJ2-5; 7 nucleotides line up with TRBD2. The germline V gene encodes CDR1 SGHTA and CDR2 FQGNSA. CDR3 length: 15 residues. V lost 5 bases and J lost 0; bases outside the gene matches: 6. The chain's CDR3 is CASSARGEYQETQYF. In DNA, the CDR3 is TGTGCCAGCAGCGCCCGGGGGGAGTACCAAGAGACCCAGTACTTC.

This clonotype was seen at least ten times. The chain couples TRBV20-1 to TRBJ2-1; D perhaps matches TRBD1 (5 bases). Germline V lookup: CDR1 DFQATT, CDR2 SNEGSKA (reference sequence). The germline V and J ends were trimmed by 2 bases and 0 bases, with 14 bases remaining between them. CDR3 length equals 16 residues. Here the CDR3 reads CSARRGVMSSYNEQFF. In nucleotides, the CDR3 is TGCAGTGCTAGAAGGGGTGTGATGAGCTCCTACAATGAGCAGTTCTTC.

The sample holds one count of this clonotype. A read error is possible here, since a much larger clone lies one base away. This chain uses TRBV28 with TRBJ2-7; 10 bases align to TRBD2. The V gene's germline CDR1 is MDHEN and CDR2 SYDVKM. This CDR3 contains 13 residues. Trimming at V came to 8 bases and at J to 3 bases, leaving 4 bases not matched to a gene. The CDR3 loop reads CASGSGRIYEQYF. CDR3 nucleotide sequence: TGTGCCAGCGGTAGCGGGAGGATCTACGAGCAGTACTTC.

This clonotype was counted ten times or more. The gene calls are TRBV12-3 or TRBV12-4 and TRBJ1-5; tentatively, D is TRBD1 (5 bases). The CDR3 is made up of 14 amino acids. Trimming removed 3 bases from V and 2 bases from J, with 8 bases in between. The CDR3 DNA sequence: TGTGCCAGCAGTTTTGGACATGGCAATCAGCCCCAGCATTTT. The encoded protein is CASSFGHGNQPQHF.

A remark on this clonotype: An end of the junction differs from the germline gene, which may be a read error. This sequence joins TRBV11-2 and TRBJ2-4; D is uncertain. This CDR3 is built from 12 residues. Germline loops: CDR1 SGHAT, CDR2 FQNNGV. The CDR3 DNA sequence: TGTACCAGCAGCTCCCTAGTGAACATTCAGTACTTC. Protein product: CTSSSLVNIQYF. The whole variable domain, remainder taken from reference TRBV11-2 and TRBJ2-4, is EAGVAQSPRYKIIEKRQSVAFWCNPISGHATLYWYQQILGQGPKLLIQFQNNGVVDDSQLPKDRFSAERLKGVDSTLKIQPAKLEDSAVYLCTSSSLVNIQYFGAGTRLSVL.

This clonotype was observed many times. The chain links TRBV5-1 to TRBJ1-6, with a possible D match to TRBD1 (5 bases). V lost 2 bases, J lost 6 bases, and 15 bases lay in between. Germline CDR1 is SGHRS and CDR2 is YFSETQ. CDR3 length equals 16 residues. CDR3 nucleotides: TGCGCCAGCAGCTTAGGGACGTTCGAGAGTAATTCACCCCTCCACTTT. Amino acids: CASSLGTFESNSPLHF.

This clonotype was observed at least ten times. J is TRBJ1-1 and V is TRBV7-2; D uncertain. Germline V gene data show CDR1 as SGHTA and CDR2 as FQGNSA. The V end was cut by 3 bases, the J end by 7 bases, with 9 bases between. The CDR3 extends over 12 amino acids. The CDR3 DNA is TGTGCCAGCAGCTTGTCCCAAATTGAAGCTTTCTTT. Its translation is CASSLSQIEAFF.

This clonotype has a count of ten or more. The rearrangement joins TRBV7-2 to TRBJ2-7; perhaps TRBD1 as D (6 bases). Germline V gene lookup returns CDR1 SGHTA and CDR2 FQGNSA. V was cut by 5 bases and J by 1 base, with 18 bases left in between. This CDR3 region has 16 residues. The CDR3 sequence: CASSATSGTRSYEQYF. The CDR3 coding sequence is TGTGCCAGCAGCGCGACTTCCGGGACACGATCCTACGAGCAGTACTTC.

This clonotype was detected ten times or more. The J gene is TRBJ2-3, the V gene TRBV20-1; D is ambiguous. Germline V CDR1 and CDR2: DFQATT, SNEGSKA (reference sequence). The CDR3 runs 14 residues. V was cut by 4 bases and J by 2 bases, with 13 bases left in between. The DNA for the CDR3 is TGCAGTGCTACAAGGGAAATTCCCACAGATACGCAGTATTTT. Amino acids: CSATREIPTDTQYF.

This clonotype came up many times. The chain couples TRBV6-8 to TRBJ1-1; D not resolved. Germline CDR1 MNHGY, CDR2 SAAAGT. The CDR3 loop spans 14 amino acids. The germline V and J ends were trimmed by 6 bases and 5 bases, with 16 bases remaining between them. The CDR3 region has the DNA TGTGCCAGCAGGCGGAAATTCCGTGGAACTGAAGCTTTCTTT. Translation gives CASRRKFRGTEAFF.

This clonotype has at least ten counts. This chain links TRBV6-2 or TRBV6-3 with TRBJ1-5, with 8 nucleotides matching TRBD1. Germline assignment: CDR1 MNHEY and CDR2 SVGEGT. V lost 5 bases, J lost 6 bases, and 3 bases stayed unmatched. This CDR3 region has 13 residues. CDR3 protein: CASSTTGVQPQHF. CDR3 sequence (DNA): TGTGCCAGCAGTACGACAGGGGTTCAGCCCCAGCATTTT.

This clonotype has only a few counts. V is TRBV7-2 and J is TRBJ2-3; perhaps TRBD1 as D (5 bases). Germline CDR1 is SGHTA and CDR2 is FQGNSA. The CDR3 runs 18 residues. V was trimmed by 5 bases and J by 0 bases, leaving 21 bases between them. The DNA of the CDR3 is TGTGCCAGCAGCCGAACCGGTGGCAGGGCCTCTAGCACAGATACGCAGTATTTT. Translating it yields CASSRTGGRASSTDTQYF. The entire variable domain, with the rest obtained from reference TRBV7-2 and TRBJ2-3, is as follows: GAGVSQSPSNKVTEKGKDVELRCDPISGHTALYWYRQSLGQGLEFLIYFQGNSAPDKSGLPSDRFSAERTGGSVSTLTIQRTQQEDSAVYLCASSRTGGRASSTDTQYFGPGTRLTVL.

This clonotype showed up many times. V and J are TRBV7-2 and TRBJ2-5, with TRBD2 matching over 7 bases. In germline, CDR1 is SGHTA, CDR2 FQGNSA. The CDR3 has 15 residues. After removal of 7 bases from V and 4 bases from J, the junction contained 12 bases not matched to a gene. The CDR3 sequence is CASIRKAGVVETQYF. Written as DNA, the CDR3 is TGTGCCAGCATCCGTAAGGCGGGAGTAGTAGAGACCCAGTACTTC. Full variable domain (missing parts from reference TRBV7-2 and TRBJ2-5): GAGVSQSPSNKVTEKGKDVELRCDPISGHTALYWYRQSLGQGLEFLIYFQGNSAPDKSGLPSDRFSAERTGGSVSTLTIQRTQQEDSAVYLCASIRKAGVVETQYFGPGTRLLVL.

This clonotype was seen ten or more times. The chain carries TRBV6-2 or TRBV6-3 and TRBJ2-1; unclear D gene. V gave up 5 bases and J gave up 9 bases, with 14 bases separating them. Germline CDR1 is MNHEY and CDR2 is SVGEGT. The CDR3 extends over 13 amino acids. The CDR3 bases are TGTGCCAGCAGTATGGGTTTCATTGTTGAGCAGTTCTTC. This encodes CASSMGFIVEQFF.

This sequence joins TRBV27 and TRBJ2-2; 10 bases map to TRBD2. The length of the CDR3 is 16 residues. Germline CDR1 and CDR2: MNHEY and SMNVEV (reference sequence). V trimming: 2 bases; J trimming: 1 base; junction bases outside the gene matches: 1. In DNA form, the CDR3 reads TGTGCCAGCAGTTTAAGACTAGCGGGGAACACCGGGGAGCTGTTTTTT. The encoded protein is CASSLRLAGNTGELFF.

The rearrangement joins TRBV4-3 to TRBJ2-7, with 10 bases aligning to TRBD1. Germline CDR1 and CDR2: LGHNA and YSLEER. The CDR3 covers 15 residues. The trim removed 3 bases at V and 0 bases at J, leaving 2 bases unmatched. The CDR3 sequence: CASSQDRGNSYEQYF. In DNA form, the CDR3 reads TGCGCCAGCAGCCAGGACAGGGGGAACTCCTACGAGCAGTACTTC.

This clonotype was detected ten times or more. This chain links TRBV7-2 with TRBJ2-1; D uncertain. The germline gives CDR1 SGHTA, CDR2 FQGNSA. The CDR3 has 15 residues. V was clipped by 1 base and J by 1 base, with 8 bases between them. This CDR3 reads CASSLVADSYNEQFF. As DNA, the CDR3 is TGTGCCAGCAGCTTAGTAGCAGATTCCTACAATGAGCAGTTCTTC.

This clonotype was observed many times. The chain carries TRBV7-2 and TRBJ1-5, with TRBD1 identical over 8 bases. J lost 3 bases, V lost 5 bases, and 9 bases had no gene match. The CDR3 contains 16 residues. Germline assignment: CDR1 SGHTA and CDR2 FQGNSA. The CDR3 bases are TGTGCCAGCAGCGCCGGACAGGGACGTAACAATCAGCCCCAGCATTTT. It specifies CASSAGQGRNNQPQHF.

V and J are TRBV6-8 and TRBJ1-1, with D hard to call. The germline V gene encodes CDR1 MNHGY and CDR2 SAAAGT. V was clipped by 2 bases and J by 6 bases, with 10 bases between them. The CDR3 is 13 amino acids. The CDR3 spells CASSYLGSSEAFF. DNA for the CDR3: TGTGCCAGCAGTTACCTCGGAAGCTCTGAAGCTTTCTTT.

This clonotype occurred many times. The V gene is TRBV7-2, the J gene TRBJ2-5, with TRBD2 matching over 7 bases. V shed 5 bases and J 2 bases; nucleotides not matched to a gene: 2. The germline CDR1 and CDR2 sequences are SGHTA and FQGNSA. The CDR3 extends over 13 amino acids. CDR3 sequence reads: CASSRGLQETQYF. The CDR3 DNA reads TGTGCCAGCAGCCGGGGACTACAAGAGACCCAGTACTTC. The variable domain in full, with the rest retrieved from reference TRBV7-2 and TRBJ2-5, is GAGVSQSPSNKVTEKGKDVELRCDPISGHTALYWYRQSLGQGLEFLIYFQGNSAPDKSGLPSDRFSAERTGGSVSTLTIQRTQQEDSAVYLCASSRGLQETQYFGPGTRLLVL.

This clonotype was seen a few times. The V call is TRBV7-6, the J call TRBJ1-1; tentative D call: TRBD1 (5 bases). Germline assignment: CDR1 SGHVS and CDR2 FNYEAQ. Trimming left V 4 bases short and J 0 bases short, with 18 bases between. The CDR3 has 17 residues. Written as DNA, the CDR3 is TGTGCCAGCAGCTCGAGGACAAGCTTACGAATGAACACTGAAGCTTTCTTT. Its translation is CASSSRTSLRMNTEAFF.

This clonotype was detected many times. CDR3 residues: CASSSLLSPLHF. CDR3 bases: TGTGCCAGCAGTTCACTCCTTTCACCCCTCCACTTT. The chain has TRBV12-3 or TRBV12-4 and TRBJ1-6; D is unclear. Trimming left V 4 bases short and J 9 bases short, with 7 bases between. CDR3 length: 12 amino acids.

The gene calls are TRBV7-2 and TRBJ1-5, with a possible D match to TRBD1 (6 bases). The CDR3 covers 15 residues. Between the trimmed V and J ends, which lost 1 base and 4 bases, there was a span of 11 bases. Germline V gene sequence: CDR1 SGHTA, CDR2 FQGNSA. The CDR3 DNA reads TGTGCCAGCAGCTTAGAAGGGGGGGGGAATCAGCCCCAGCATTTT. Translated: CASSLEGGGNQPQHF.

This clonotype was observed many times. The J gene is TRBJ2-2, the V gene TRBV11-3; D could derive from TRBD1 or TRBD2 (6 bases each). V lost 3 bases and J lost 3, with 17 bases in between. The CDR3 loop spans 17 amino acids. The germline V gene has CDR1 SGHNT and CDR2 YENEEA. CDR3 protein: CASSLSGGTTYTGELFF. The CDR3, as DNA: TGTGCCAGCAGCTTGTCTGGGGGGACAACTTACACCGGGGAGCTGTTTTTT.